The 12 T cell receptor beta chains in this list originate from one sample, sequenced in a study of blood T cells in healthy people across ages. Through a sample-barcoded 5' primer and a J-beta primer mix, a second PCR was run for about 6 to 12 cycles. Each CDR3 protein is one row after TCRdb ran MiXCR on the 5' RACE reads. The table shows about 1,400,000 distinct CDR3 sequences, with around 55% occurring only once. The sample consisted of blood. These receptors all stem from a man aged 18 to 30 in good health.

The V call is TRBV11-2, the J call TRBJ1-1; D is possibly TRBD1 (5 bases). Germline CDR1 SGHAT, CDR2 FQNNGV. CDR3 length equals 15 residues. The V gene lost 1 base and the J gene lost 4 bases, with 13 bases spanning the gap. CDR3 nucleotide sequence: TGTGCCAGCAGCTTAGGGGATATCGGGGCCACTGAAGCTTTCTTT. Translating gives CASSLGDIGATEAFF.

V usage is TRBV29-1 and J usage is TRBJ2-7, with a tentative D call TRBD1 (6 bases). This CDR3 has 13 residues. The germline gives CDR1 SQVTM, CDR2 ANQGSEA. Between the trimmed V and J ends, which lost 7 bases and 6 bases, there was a span of 19 bases. CDR3: CSAEGPGDGEQYF. Here the CDR3 DNA reads TGCAGCGCCGAGGGGCCAGGGGATGGCGAGCAGTACTTC.

V usage is TRBV4-2 and J usage is TRBJ1-5, with 11 bases identical to TRBD1. The CDR3 has 20 residues. Germline CDR1 is LGHNA and CDR2 is YNFKEQ. The trim removed 0 bases at V and 0 bases at J, leaving 10 bases unmatched. The DNA for the CDR3 is TGTGCCAGCAGCCAAGATCCGACTGGGACAGGGGGGTTTAGCAATCAGCCCCAGCATTTT. Its translation is CASSQDPTGTGGFSNQPQHF.

This clonotype was counted a few times. CDR3 DNA: TGTGCCAGCAGACCGGACAGGGGGTATGGCTACACCTTC. Its protein product is CASRPDRGYGYTF. V gene TRBV6-6 combines with J gene TRBJ1-2; TRBD1 agrees at 10 bases. V gave up 6 bases and J gave up 5 bases; unmatched junction bases: 3. The length of the CDR3 is 13 residues. Germline CDR1 is MNHNY and CDR2 is SVGAGI (reference sequence).

V usage is TRBV29-1 and J usage is TRBJ2-5; D is perhaps TRBD1 (6 bases). The J call could be wrong; TRBJ2-7 is a better fit for the DNA end. The CDR3 is 14 residues long. Germline-derived CDR1 and CDR2 are SQVTM and ANQGSEA. DNA of the CDR3: TGCAGCGTTGAAAAGGTCGGGGACACCTACGAGCAGTACTTC. Translating it yields CSVEKVGDTYEQYF.

J is TRBJ2-6 and V is TRBV4-3; 11 bases match TRBD1. CDR1 is LGHNA, CDR2 YSLEER, per germline. CDR3 length: 17 residues. Germline trimming cut 8 bases from V and 1 base from J; bases unmatched to any gene: 7. The DNA for the CDR3 is TGCGCCAGCGCTACGGGACAGGGGGATTCTGGGGCCAACGTCCTGACTTTC. Translation: CASATGQGDSGANVLTF.

The chain carries TRBV20-1 and TRBJ2-5; perhaps TRBD2 as D (6 bases). Germline CDR1 and CDR2: DFQATT and SNEGSKA (reference sequence). This CDR3 comprises 15 residues. The V gene lost 0 bases and the J gene lost 2 bases, with 13 bases spanning the gap. The CDR3 DNA is TGCAGTGCTAGAGATCCGGGACTGGGGCAAGAGACCCAGTACTTC. This gives the protein CSARDPGLGQETQYF.

This clonotype was counted between two and nine times. This rearrangement joins TRBV5-1 to TRBJ2-7; D gene uncertain. Trimming stripped 1 base from V and 0 bases from J, with 8 bases between. Looked up from germline, CDR1 is SGHRS and CDR2 is YFSETQ. This CDR3 region has 14 residues. Here the CDR3 DNA reads TGCGCCAGCAGCTTGTACGGAAGCTCCTACGAGCAGTACTTC. Translated: CASSLYGSSYEQYF.

The rearrangement joins TRBV28 to TRBJ1-2; 9 bases align to TRBD1. Germline V lookup: CDR1 MDHEN, CDR2 SYDVKM. CDR3 length: 15 residues. The junction had 5 bases not matched to a gene; V was cut back by 6 bases and J by 0 bases. CDR3 in DNA: TGTGCCAGCAGGGGGACAGGGTTAGCTAACTATGGCTACACCTTC. It codes for CASRGTGLANYGYTF.

The chain employs TRBV24-1 and TRBJ2-1; 9 positions match TRBD2. V shed 3 bases, J shed 1 base, and the junction held 6 bases outside the gene matches. The CDR3 loop spans 17 amino acids. Germline-derived CDR1 and CDR2 are KGHDR and SFDVKD. The CDR3 loop reads CATSDAPTSGSYNEQFF. The CDR3 DNA reads as TGTGCCACCAGTGATGCCCCGACTAGCGGATCCTACAATGAGCAGTTCTTC.

This clonotype has only one observation. The chain has TRBV11-1 and TRBJ1-2; 10 nucleotides match TRBD1. This CDR3 is built from 15 residues. Germline V gives CDR1 SGHAT, CDR2 FQDESV (reference sequence). V shed 4 bases, J shed 6 bases, and the junction held 8 bases outside the gene matches. CDR3 in amino acids: CASSSPGQGIHGYTF. The CDR3 region has the DNA TGTGCCAGCAGCTCACCGGGACAGGGGATACATGGCTACACCTTC.

This clonotype occurred a few times. V and J are TRBV5-6 and TRBJ2-1, with D possibly being TRBD1 (6 bases). The CDR3 is made up of 15 amino acids. V lost 5 bases to trimming and J lost 7 bases, with 19 bases between them. The germline V gene has CDR1 SGHDT and CDR2 YYEEEE. Here the CDR3 DNA reads TGTGCCAGCAGTCCAAATGGGACACCGGGGAATGAGCAGTTCTTC. The encoded protein is CASSPNGTPGNEQFF.